This T cell receptor (beta chain) was recovered during a study of blood T cell repertoires in COVID-19. For the study at large: Researchers got acute and convalescent COVID-19 samples from the United States, Italy and Spain. From T cells, B-cell-depleted T cells, or PBMCs came the material, which was cDNA or gDNA.

The authors' processing: Reference gene primer amplification in the assay estimated nucleated cell counts. Generated by immunoSEQ multiplex PCR, the TCRdb table keeps only in-frame clones and is missing some. V, J and clone size are taken as reported in that table, and D and trimming were inferred from the DNA itself. The sample has 56,000 or so clones, approximately 88% seen once. V lost 5 bases to trimming and J lost 3 bases; unmatched junction nucleotides: 1. Germline loops: CDR1 SGHTA, CDR2 FQGNSA. This CDR3 spans 14 amino acids. This clone appeared once. The V and J genes are TRBV7-2 and TRBJ1-6; 7 positions agree with TRBD1. The TCR sequence derives from a human donor in a cohort sampled during active COVID-19. Sequences were obtained from peripheral blood. As DNA, the CDR3 is TGTGCCAGCAGCCCAGGGGGCTATAATTCACCCCTCCACTTT. This encodes CASSPGGYNSPLHF.